A single sample is the source of the 24 T cell receptor beta chains below, sequenced in a study of cytotoxic CD8 clonotypes in ibrutinib-treated CLL. The table came from immunoSEQ multiplex PCR; TCRdb's copy has only in-frame clones and leaves some out. Among fewer than 400,000 clones listed, under 70% were seen once. Material: PBMCs, obtained after 36 months of ibrutinib treatment. The receptor set was obtained from a human donor with chronic lymphocytic leukemia.

The chain has TRBV7-3 and TRBJ2-2; D ambiguous. Germline assignment: CDR1 SGHTA and CDR2 FQGTGA. The V and J ends lost 2 bases and 8 bases respectively, with 12 bases between them. The CDR3 is 14 residues long. CDR3 coding DNA: TGTGCCAGCAGCTTAGGGCACGGTTCGGGGGAGCTGTTTTTT. It encodes CASSLGHGSGELFF.

In this sample, this clone turned up a few times. This chain joins TRBV5-6 and TRBJ1-5; no firm D call. Germline assignment: CDR1 SGHDT and CDR2 YYEEEE. The CDR3 sequence is 12 residues long. V was pared by 4 bases and J by 5 bases, with 7 bases between. The DNA for the CDR3 is TGTGCCAGCAGCACCGGATATCAGCCCCAGCATTTT. This codes for CASSTGYQPQHF.

This clone was seen more than once but under ten times. The V gene is TRBV4-2, the J gene TRBJ2-2; maybe TRBD2 (5 bases). Germline V lookup: CDR1 LGHNA, CDR2 YNFKEQ. The CDR3 consists of 12 residues. The ends were cut back, 4 bases at V and 6 bases at J, with 6 bases in the middle. The CDR3, as DNA: TGTGCCAGCAGCCGGAGGTCCGGGGAGCTGTTTTTT. This translates into CASSRRSGELFF.

The genes are TRBV7-3 and TRBJ2-2, with 9 positions matching TRBD2. CDR3 length: 16 residues. After removal of 2 bases from V and 6 bases from J, the junction contained 7 bases not matched to a gene. Germline values: CDR1 SGHTA, CDR2 FQGTGA. This chain's CDR3 is CASSLGASGISGELFF. Written as DNA, the CDR3 is TGTGCCAGCAGCTTAGGGGCTAGCGGGATTTCCGGGGAGCTGTTTTTT. The variable domain in full, completed from reference TRBV7-3 and TRBJ2-2, reads GAGVSQTPSNKVTEKGKYVELRCDPISGHTALYWYRQSLGQGPEFLIYFQGTGAADDSGLPNDRFFAVRPEGSVSTLKIQRTERGDSAVYLCASSLGASGISGELFFGEGSRLTVL.

The sample holds one count of this clone. The rearrangement links TRBV6-1 to TRBJ1-2; no firm D call. The germline CDR1 and CDR2 sequences are MNHNS and SASEGT. V lost 7 bases, J lost 4 bases, and 7 bases lay in between. The CDR3 is 11 amino acids. Written as DNA, the CDR3 is TGTGCCAGCACCTATTTCTATGGCTACACCTTC. Protein product: CASTYFYGYTF.

This clone turned up a few times. The chain employs TRBV5-1 and TRBJ2-1, with 13 nucleotides matching TRBD2. With V trimmed by 4 bases and J by 4 bases, 2 bases remained unmatched. This CDR3 contains 15 residues. Germline V gene lookup returns CDR1 SGHRS and CDR2 YFSETQ. CDR3 sequence (DNA): TGCGCCAGCAGCGGGGGACTAGCGGGGTACAATGAGCAGTTCTTC. Translating it yields CASSGGLAGYNEQFF.

The chain uses TRBV9 and TRBJ1-4; the D is unclear. The CDR3 is 13 residues long. Trimming took off 0 bases at V and 4 bases at J, with 4 bases between the two ends. Germline CDR1 SGDLS, CDR2 YYNGEE. The CDR3 DNA follows: TGTGCCAGCAGCGTAGTGGATAATGAAAAACTGTTTTTT. It encodes CASSVVDNEKLFF.

Here the CDR3 DNA reads TGTGCCAGCAGTCCACATGGGGCTCGTGGCTACACCTTC. Its protein product is CASSPHGARGYTF. The J gene is TRBJ1-2, the V gene TRBV27, with D perhaps matching TRBD1 (5 bases). The germline V and J ends were trimmed by 5 bases and 7 bases, with 14 bases remaining between them. The CDR3 runs 13 residues. The germline CDR1 and CDR2 sequences are MNHEY and SMNVEV (reference sequence).

The chain uses TRBV27 and TRBJ2-7, with 7 bases that match TRBD2. The V segment lost 8 bases and the J segment 3 bases; nucleotides outside the gene matches: 4. Germline V CDR1 and CDR2: MNHEY, SMNVEV (reference sequence). This CDR3 contains 12 residues. CDR3 in DNA: TGTGCCAGCTCGGAGCGGGGCTACGAGCAGTACTTC. Encoded protein: CASSERGYEQYF.

The chain is built from TRBV9 and TRBJ2-7, with 9 bases lining up with TRBD1. Looked up from germline, CDR1 is SGDLS and CDR2 is YYNGEE. V lost 3 bases to trimming and J lost 0 bases; unmatched junction nucleotides: 4. The length of the CDR3 is 15 residues. The CDR3 reads CASSGGQGSSYEQYF. The CDR3 DNA is TGTGCCAGCAGCGGCGGACAGGGGAGCTCCTACGAGCAGTACTTC.

This clone occurred a few times. The chain couples TRBV2 to TRBJ1-3, with unresolved D. V was clipped by 3 bases and J by 4 bases, with 4 bases between them. CDR1 is SNHLY and CDR2 is FYNNEI in the germline V gene. The CDR3 has 12 amino acids. The CDR3 DNA is TGTGCCAGCAGTGATCACGGAAACACCATATATTTT. Its translation: CASSDHGNTIYF. Combining the CDR3 with reference TRBV2 and TRBJ1-3 gives the whole variable domain EPEVTQTPSHQVTQMGQEVILRCVPISNHLYFYWYRQILGQKVEFLVSFYNNEISEKSEIFDDQFSVERPDGSNFTLKIRSTKLEDSAMYFCASSDHGNTIYFGEGSWLTVV.

The CDR3 DNA reads TGCGCCAGCAGCCAAAGGACTAGCGGACCTTACAATGAGCAGTTCTTC. Translation gives CASSQRTSGPYNEQFF. The chain carries TRBV4-1 and TRBJ2-1, with 10 bases aligning to TRBD2. The CDR3 spans 16 residues. CDR1 is MGHRA and CDR2 is YSYEKL in the germline V gene. V lost 2 bases and J lost 4; bases outside the gene matches: 5.

This clone was picked up one time. CDR3 nucleotides: TGTGCCAGCAGAAAACCGGGACAGGGGGCGAGTGGCTACACCTTC. It codes for CASRKPGQGASGYTF. This chain links TRBV27 with TRBJ1-2; TRBD1 matches at 12 bases. CDR3 length: 15 amino acids. Germline CDR1 is MNHEY and CDR2 is SMNVEV (reference sequence). V dropped 6 bases and J dropped 7; count of bases not matched to a gene: 9.

The chain combines TRBV5-4 with TRBJ2-7; D might be TRBD1 (6 bases). This CDR3 is built from 13 residues. The V end was cut by 4 bases, the J end by 6 bases, with 14 bases between. Germline V CDR1 and CDR2: SGHNT, YYREEE (reference sequence). The CDR3 spells CASSPVVGGEQYF. CDR3 bases: TGTGCCAGCAGCCCCGTCGTAGGGGGCGAGCAGTACTTC.

This chain joins TRBV9 and TRBJ2-7; 8 bases agree with TRBD1. From germline, CDR1 is SGDLS and CDR2 YYNGEE. After removal of 2 bases from V and 0 bases from J, the junction contained 7 bases not matched to a gene. The CDR3 sequence is 16 residues long. The CDR3 sequence: CASSVSGTGVSYEQYF. DNA of the CDR3: TGTGCCAGCAGCGTCTCAGGGACAGGAGTCTCCTACGAGCAGTACTTC.

The chain has TRBV18 and TRBJ1-3; D is uncertain. Per germline, CDR1 KGHSH and CDR2 LQKENI. Trimming left V 3 bases short and J 0 bases short, with 9 bases between. The CDR3 length is 15 residues. The CDR3 region is CASSPVMSSGNTIYF. In DNA, the CDR3 is TGTGCCAGCTCACCGGTCATGAGCTCTGGAAACACCATATATTTT.

The chain has TRBV25-1 and TRBJ2-1, with 7 bases lining up with TRBD1. The CDR3 is 17 amino acids. CDR1 and CDR2 from the germline V gene are MGHDK and SYGVNS. V trimming: 4 bases; J trimming: 1 base; junction bases outside the gene matches: 10. CDR3 in amino acids: CASSARTGLASYNEQFF. For the CDR3, the DNA is TGTGCCAGCAGTGCCCGGACAGGCCTAGCTTCCTACAATGAGCAGTTCTTC.

This rearrangement joins TRBV5-1 to TRBJ2-3; no definite D call. V gave up 1 base and J gave up 4 bases, with 13 bases separating them. CDR1 is SGHRS and CDR2 is YFSETQ in the germline V gene. The CDR3 has 15 residues. The CDR3, as DNA: TGCGCCAGCAGCTTGCAATCGCGAAACGCAGATACGCAGTATTTT. Encoded protein: CASSLQSRNADTQYF.

The genes are TRBV29-1 and TRBJ2-5; TRBD2 is a possible D gene (6 bases). Germline V gene lookup returns CDR1 SQVTM and CDR2 ANQGSEA. V dropped 6 bases and J dropped 5 bases, with 19 bases sitting between them. The CDR3 totals 14 residues. The CDR3 region is CSVGTGSLEETQYF. The DNA of the CDR3 is TGCAGCGTCGGCACCGGGAGCCTTGAGGAGACCCAGTACTTC. The entire variable domain, with the rest obtained from reference TRBV29-1 and TRBJ2-5, is as follows: SAVISQKPSRDICQRGTSLTIQCQVDSQVTMMFWYRQQPGQSLTLIATANQGSEATYESGFVIDKFPISRPNLTFSTLTVSNMSPEDSSIYLCSVGTGSLEETQYFGPGTRLLVL.

This chain connects TRBV7-2 to TRBJ2-7, with TRBD1 matching over 10 bases. The CDR3 spans 15 residues. Germline CDR1 is SGHTA and CDR2 is FQGNSA. J lost 3 bases, V lost 4 bases, and 6 bases had no gene match. CDR3 DNA sequence: TGTGCCAGCAGCTACCGGGACAGGGGTAGCTACGAGCAGTACTTC. Residues: CASSYRDRGSYEQYF. The full variable domain, with the rest looked up from reference TRBV7-2 and TRBJ2-7, is GAGVSQSPSNKVTEKGKDVELRCDPISGHTALYWYRQSLGQGLEFLIYFQGNSAPDKSGLPSDRFSAERTGGSVSTLTIQRTQQEDSAVYLCASSYRDRGSYEQYFGPGTRLTVT.

The chain combines TRBV4-1 with TRBJ2-1; TRBD2 is a possible D gene (5 bases). CDR1 is MGHRA and CDR2 is YSYEKL in the germline V gene. Deletions cut 2 bases from V and 8 bases from J, with 10 bases between. There are 13 residues in the CDR3. This CDR3 is CASSQTGWDEQFF. The CDR3 region has the DNA TGCGCCAGCAGCCAAACGGGATGGGATGAGCAGTTCTTC.

This clone was detected only once. The CDR3 spells CASSSGISYNEQFF. DNA for the CDR3: TGCGCCAGCAGCTCAGGGATATCCTACAATGAGCAGTTCTTC. The chain recombines TRBV5-1 with TRBJ2-1; a weak D match, TRBD1 (5 bases). The V gene's germline CDR1 is SGHRS and CDR2 YFSETQ. V was pared by 3 bases and J by 1 base, with 8 bases between. CDR3 length: 14 amino acids.

The V and J genes are TRBV7-6 and TRBJ2-7; a possible D gene is TRBD2 (6 bases). Germline V gene lookup returns CDR1 SGHVS and CDR2 FNYEAQ. V was trimmed by 5 bases and J by 6 bases, leaving 20 bases between them. The CDR3 length is 15 residues. CDR3 protein: CASSPVVGEVVEQYF. As DNA, the CDR3 is TGTGCCAGCAGCCCCGTGGTGGGGGAGGTAGTCGAGCAGTACTTC.

The V and J genes are TRBV27 and TRBJ2-1, with D tentatively TRBD2 (5 bases). The V gene's germline CDR1 is MNHEY and CDR2 SMNVEV (reference sequence). CDR3 length: 16 amino acids. Trimming shortened V by 4 bases and J by 7 bases, and 20 bases separated the two germline ends. The CDR3 region is CASSSMVLVGGNEQFF. The CDR3 nucleotides read TGTGCCAGCAGTTCTATGGTCCTCGTAGGCGGGAATGAGCAGTTCTTC.